Here is one TCR beta chain with its context. Its antigen remains unidentified. This table comes from immunoSEQ multiplex PCR, and its TCRdb copy is limited to in-frame clones, with some not included. The sample has about 110,000 clones, 89% seen once. V gave up 0 bases and J gave up 6 bases, with 7 bases separating them. CDR1 is SGHTA and CDR2 is FQGTGA in the germline V gene. CDR3 length: 13 amino acids. This specimen comes from a study of T cell responses to AZD1222 COVID-19 vaccine. Broader study findings: Spike-wide coverage was observed for vaccine-associated CD4 TCRs, with dominant responses at 160-218 and 743-854. It was only after the peak T cell response that any repertoires were sampled. Only five or six AZD1222 recipients were seropositive at baseline.

The source was peripheral blood, collected on day 0 of MenACWY control vaccination. The V and J genes are TRBV7-3 and TRBJ2-3; D remains ambiguous. This TCR was sampled from an adult in good health. The CDR3 DNA reads TGTGCCAGCAGCTTAACGGCCCTGGATACGCAGTATTTT. This encodes CASSLTALDTQYF.